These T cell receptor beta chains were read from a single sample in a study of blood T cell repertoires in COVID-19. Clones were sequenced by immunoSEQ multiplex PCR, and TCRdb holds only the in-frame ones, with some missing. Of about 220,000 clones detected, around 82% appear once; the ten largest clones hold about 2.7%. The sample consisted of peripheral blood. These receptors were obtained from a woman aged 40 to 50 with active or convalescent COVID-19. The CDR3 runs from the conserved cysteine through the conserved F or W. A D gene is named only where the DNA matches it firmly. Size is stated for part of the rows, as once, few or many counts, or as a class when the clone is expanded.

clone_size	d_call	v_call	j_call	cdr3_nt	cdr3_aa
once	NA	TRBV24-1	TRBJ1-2	TGTGCCACCAGTGATGATGGGGCTAGCGAGGATGGCTACACCTTC	CATSDDGASEDGYTF
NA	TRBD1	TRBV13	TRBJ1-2	TGTGCCAGCAGCCAGACAGGGAACTATGGCTACACCTTC	CASSQTGNYGYTF
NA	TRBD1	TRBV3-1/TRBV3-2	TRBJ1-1	TGTGCCAGCAGCGACACGACAGGGAGCACTGAAGCTTTCTTT	CASSDTTGSTEAFF
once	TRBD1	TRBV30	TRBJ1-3	TGTGCCTGGAGTGTCCTGGACAGGGCTGGAAACACCATATATTTT	CAWSVLDRAGNTIYF
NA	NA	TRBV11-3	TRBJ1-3	TGTGCCAGCAGCCCGACCGGGAACTCTGGAAACACCATATATTTT	CASSPTGNSGNTIYF
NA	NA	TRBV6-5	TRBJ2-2	TGTGCCTATGGGATTGGGGGCTGGTACACCGGGGAGCTGTTTTTT	CAYGIGGWYTGELFF
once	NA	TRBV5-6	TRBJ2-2	TGTGCCAGCAGCTTGGTTAGCGCCGACACCGGGGAGCTGTTTTTT	CASSLVSADTGELFF
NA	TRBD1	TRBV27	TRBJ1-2	TGTGCCAGCAGGGGCAGGGGGCTGCGTAACTATGGCTACACCTTC	CASRGRGLRNYGYTF
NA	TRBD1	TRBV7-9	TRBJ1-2	TGTGCCAGCAGCTTAAGCACAGGGGGCAACTATGGCTACACCTTC	CASSLSTGGNYGYTF
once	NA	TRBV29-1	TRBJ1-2	TGCAGCGTTGACGCGACTTCATATGGCTACACCTTC	CSVDATSYGYTF
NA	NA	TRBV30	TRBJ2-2	TGTGCCTGGAGTGTGTGGAGGACTACGAACACCGGGGAGCTGTTTTTT	CAWSVWRTTNTGELFF
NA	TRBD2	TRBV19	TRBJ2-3	TGTGCCAGTAGTACCGGGACTAGCGCGGATACGCAGTATTTT	CASSTGTSADTQYF
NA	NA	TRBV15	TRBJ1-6	TGTGCCACCAGCAACCGGGACACTTATAATTCACCCCTCCACTTT	CATSNRDTYNSPLHF
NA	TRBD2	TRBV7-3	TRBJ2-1	TGTGCCAGCAGCTTAGCGGGAGGGCCCGGGAATGAGCAGTTCTTC	CASSLAGGPGNEQFF
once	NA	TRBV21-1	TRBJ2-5	TGTGCCAGCAGCAAAGGCCCTAGCGGGTTTGAGACCCAGTACTTC	CASSKGPSGFETQYF
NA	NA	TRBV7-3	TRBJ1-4	TGTGCCAGCAGCTCCACAATTGGGCTCAGTAATGAAAAACTGTTTTTT	CASSSTIGLSNEKLFF
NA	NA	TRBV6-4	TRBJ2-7	TGTGCCAGCAGCCGACAAAGGGAGAACTCCTACGAGCAGTACTTC	CASSRQRENSYEQYF
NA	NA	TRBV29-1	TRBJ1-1	TGCAGCGCATCGGGGGGGACTGAAGCTTTCTTT	CSASGGTEAFF
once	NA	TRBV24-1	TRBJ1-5	TGTGCCACCAGTGATCCTGGGCCGAATCAGCCCCAGCATTTT	CATSDPGPNQPQHF
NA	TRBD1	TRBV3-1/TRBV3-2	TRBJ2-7	TGTGCCAGCAGCTCGCCCGGGACAGGGAGATCCTACGAGCAGTACTTC	CASSSPGTGRSYEQYF
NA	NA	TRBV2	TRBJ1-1	TGTGCCAGCAGTCAACAGGGACGATCTGAAGCTTTCTTT	CASSQQGRSEAFF
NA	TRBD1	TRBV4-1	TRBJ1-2	TGCGCCAGCAGCCTTCCAATCGGGACAGGGAAAGCCGGCTACACCTTC	CASSLPIGTGKAGYTF
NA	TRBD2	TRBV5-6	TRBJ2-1	TGTGCCAGCAGCGACCGAGGAACGCGCGGGAGGGGAAATGAGCAGTTCTTC	CASSDRGTRGRGNEQFF
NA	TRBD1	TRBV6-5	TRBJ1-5	TGTGCCAGCAATACAGGGGCCGATAGCAATCAGCCCCAGCATTTT	CASNTGADSNQPQHF
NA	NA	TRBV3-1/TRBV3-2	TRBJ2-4	TGTGCCAGCAGCCCTCATTCGGGATTCTTATCCGGCGAAAACATTCAGTACTTC	CASSPHSGFLSGENIQYF
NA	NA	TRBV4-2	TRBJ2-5	TGTGCCAGCAGCCAGCAGGCGCAAGAGACCCAGTACTTC	CASSQQAQETQYF
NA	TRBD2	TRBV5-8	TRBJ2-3	TGTGCCAGCAGAAGAGCGGGGGGCTCGTATACGCAGTATTTT	CASRRAGGSYTQYF
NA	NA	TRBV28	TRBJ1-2	TGTGCCAGCAGCGGCGGGCCCGTAATCTATGGCTACACCTTC	CASSGGPVIYGYTF
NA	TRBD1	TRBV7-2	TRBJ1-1	TGTGCCAGCAGCTTATGGGGACAGGGGAGAAACACTGAAGCTTTCTTT	CASSLWGQGRNTEAFF
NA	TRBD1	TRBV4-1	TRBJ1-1	TGCGCCAGCAGCCAGCAACAGGGGGCCACTGAAGCTTTCTTT	CASSQQQGATEAFF
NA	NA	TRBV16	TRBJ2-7	TGTGCCAGCAGCCAATCGACTAGGGGACGGCTCGAGCAGTACTTC	CASSQSTRGRLEQYF
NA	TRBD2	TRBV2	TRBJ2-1	TGTGCCAGCAATAAATTGATCGGGGCTAGCGGGAGGGCCTCCTACAATGAGCAGTTCTTC	CASNKLIGASGRASYNEQFF
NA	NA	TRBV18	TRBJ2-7	TGTGCCAGCACCAGTGAGGGAGGCGAGCAGTACTTC	CASTSEGGEQYF
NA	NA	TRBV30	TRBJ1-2	TGTGCCTGGAGCCCCCTCGGGGGTAGCTATGGCTACACCTTC	CAWSPLGGSYGYTF
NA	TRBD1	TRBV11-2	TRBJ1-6	TGTGCCAGCAGCTCGGACAGGGGGAATTCACCCCTCCACTTT	CASSSDRGNSPLHF
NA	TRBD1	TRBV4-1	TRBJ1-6	TGCGCCAGCAGCCAAGGTGTGGGACAGGGAGAGTTTCCCCTCCACTTT	CASSQGVGQGEFPLHF
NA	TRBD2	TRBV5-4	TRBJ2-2	TGTGCCAGCAGCTCCGGGGGGGACACCGGGGAGCTGTTTTTT	CASSSGGDTGELFF
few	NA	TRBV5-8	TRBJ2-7	TGTGCCAGTGGGACACACGCCTACGAGCAGTACTTC	CASGTHAYEQYF
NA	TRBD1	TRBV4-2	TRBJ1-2	TGTGCCAGCAGCCCAAAACCCGGACAGGGGGCGGCCGATAATGGCTACACCTTC	CASSPKPGQGAADNGYTF
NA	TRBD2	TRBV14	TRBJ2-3	TGTGCCAGCAGCCTGAGGAAAAGAAGGCCAGCGGGGGCGGGAGATACGCAGTATTTT	CASSLRKRRPAGAGDTQYF
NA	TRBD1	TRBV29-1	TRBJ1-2	TGCAGCGTTGAGCCACCGGGACAGGGGGCGCTCTATGGCTACACCTTC	CSVEPPGQGALYGYTF
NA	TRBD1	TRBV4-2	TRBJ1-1	TGTGCCAGCAGCCCGCTATTCGGACAGGGCAAAAACACTGAAGCTTTCTTT	CASSPLFGQGKNTEAFF
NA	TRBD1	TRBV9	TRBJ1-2	TGTGCCAGCAGCGTTAACCCATCTGACCGGGACAGATATGGCTACACCTTC	CASSVNPSDRDRYGYTF
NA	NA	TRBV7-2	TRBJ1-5	TGTGCCAGCAGCTTGATTCGAGGGAATCAGCCCCAGCATTTT	CASSLIRGNQPQHF
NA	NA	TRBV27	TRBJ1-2	TGTGCCAGCCAGGGGTTATTAGGAGCTAACTATGGCTACACCTTC	CASQGLLGANYGYTF